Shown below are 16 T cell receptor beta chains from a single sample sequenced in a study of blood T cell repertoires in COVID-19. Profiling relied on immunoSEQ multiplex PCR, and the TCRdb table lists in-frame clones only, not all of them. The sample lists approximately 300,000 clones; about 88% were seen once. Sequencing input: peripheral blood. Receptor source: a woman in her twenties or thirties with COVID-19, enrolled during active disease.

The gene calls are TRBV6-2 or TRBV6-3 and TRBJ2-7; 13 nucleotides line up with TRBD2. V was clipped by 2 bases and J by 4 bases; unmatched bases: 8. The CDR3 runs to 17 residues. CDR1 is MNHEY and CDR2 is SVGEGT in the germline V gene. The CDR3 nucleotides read TGTGCCAGCAGTTACGGTACTAGCGGGAGGGCCTCGTACGAGCAGTACTTC. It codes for CASSYGTSGRASYEQYF.

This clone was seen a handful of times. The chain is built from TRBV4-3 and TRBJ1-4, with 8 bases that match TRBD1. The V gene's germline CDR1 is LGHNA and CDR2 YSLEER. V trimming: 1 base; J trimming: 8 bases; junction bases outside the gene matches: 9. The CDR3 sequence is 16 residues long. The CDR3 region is CASSQGERTGSEKLFF. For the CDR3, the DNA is TGCGCCAGCAGCCAAGGTGAACGGACAGGGAGCGAAAAACTGTTTTTT.

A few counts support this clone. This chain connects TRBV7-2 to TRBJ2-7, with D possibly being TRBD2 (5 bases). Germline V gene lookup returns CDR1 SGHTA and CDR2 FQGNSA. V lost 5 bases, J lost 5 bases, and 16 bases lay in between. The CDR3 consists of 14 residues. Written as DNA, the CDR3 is TGTGCCAGCAGCCCCCGCGGGTTTGGACACGAGCAGTACTTC. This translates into CASSPRGFGHEQYF. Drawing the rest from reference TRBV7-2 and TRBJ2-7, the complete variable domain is GAGVSQSPSNKVTEKGKDVELRCDPISGHTALYWYRQSLGQGLEFLIYFQGNSAPDKSGLPSDRFSAERTGGSVSTLTIQRTQQEDSAVYLCASSPRGFGHEQYFGPGTRLTVT.

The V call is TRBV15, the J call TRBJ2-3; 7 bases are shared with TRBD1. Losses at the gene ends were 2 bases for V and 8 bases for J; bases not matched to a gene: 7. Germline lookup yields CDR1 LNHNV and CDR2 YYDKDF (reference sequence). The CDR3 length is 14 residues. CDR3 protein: CATSRRTGAATQYF. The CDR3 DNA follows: TGTGCCACCAGCAGACGAACAGGGGCAGCTACGCAGTATTTT.

CDR3 nucleotide sequence: TGTGCCAGCTTGGGACAGGCCTATGGCTACACCTTC. Translating gives CASLGQAYGYTF. The chain carries TRBV25-1 and TRBJ1-2; 8 nucleotides align to TRBD1. Germline CDR1 is MGHDK and CDR2 is SYGVNS. V was clipped by 8 bases and J by 4 bases; unmatched bases: 3. This CDR3 has 12 amino acids.

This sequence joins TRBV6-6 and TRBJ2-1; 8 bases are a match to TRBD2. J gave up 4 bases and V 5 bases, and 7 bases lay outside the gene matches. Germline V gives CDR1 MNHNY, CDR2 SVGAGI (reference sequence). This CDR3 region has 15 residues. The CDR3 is CASSNQRERYNEQFF. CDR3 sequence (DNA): TGTGCCAGCAGTAACCAGCGGGAGAGGTACAATGAGCAGTTCTTC.

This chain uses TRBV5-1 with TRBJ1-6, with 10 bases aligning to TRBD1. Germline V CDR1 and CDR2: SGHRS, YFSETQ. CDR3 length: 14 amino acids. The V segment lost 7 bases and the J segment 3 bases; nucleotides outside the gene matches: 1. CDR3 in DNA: TGCGCCAGCGGACAGGGGGGCTATAATTCACCCCTCCACTTT. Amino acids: CASGQGGYNSPLHF.

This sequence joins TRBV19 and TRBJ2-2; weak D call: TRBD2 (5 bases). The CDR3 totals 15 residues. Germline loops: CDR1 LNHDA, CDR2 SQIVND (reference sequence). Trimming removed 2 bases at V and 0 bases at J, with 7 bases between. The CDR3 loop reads CASSIKRTNTGELFF. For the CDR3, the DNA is TGTGCCAGTAGTATAAAGCGGACGAACACCGGGGAGCTGTTTTTT.

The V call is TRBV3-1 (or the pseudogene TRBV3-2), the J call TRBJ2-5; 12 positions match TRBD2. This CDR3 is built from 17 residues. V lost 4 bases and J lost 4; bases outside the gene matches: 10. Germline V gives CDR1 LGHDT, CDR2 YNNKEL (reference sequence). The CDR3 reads CASSRRLAGVSRETQYF. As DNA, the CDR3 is TGTGCCAGCAGCCGGCGACTAGCGGGAGTATCGCGAGAGACCCAGTACTTC.

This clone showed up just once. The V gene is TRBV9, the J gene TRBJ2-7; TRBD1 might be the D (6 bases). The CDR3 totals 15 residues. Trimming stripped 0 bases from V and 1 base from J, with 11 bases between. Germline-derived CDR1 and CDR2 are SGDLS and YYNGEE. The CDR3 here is CASSVEGEASYEQYF. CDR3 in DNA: TGTGCCAGCAGCGTAGAGGGGGAAGCATCCTACGAGCAGTACTTC.

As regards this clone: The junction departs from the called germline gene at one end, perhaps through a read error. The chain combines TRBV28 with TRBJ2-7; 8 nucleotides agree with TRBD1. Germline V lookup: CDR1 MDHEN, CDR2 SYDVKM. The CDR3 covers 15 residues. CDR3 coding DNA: TGTGCCAGCAGTTTTAAAGGTAGTGGACAGGGCCAACCTAACTTC. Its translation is CASSFKGSGQGQPNF.

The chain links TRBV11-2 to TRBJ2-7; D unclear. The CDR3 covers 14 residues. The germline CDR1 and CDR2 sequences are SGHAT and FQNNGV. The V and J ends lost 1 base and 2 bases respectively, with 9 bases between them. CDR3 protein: CASSLGSRPYEQYF. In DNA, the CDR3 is TGTGCCAGCAGCTTAGGATCCAGGCCCTACGAGCAGTACTTC.

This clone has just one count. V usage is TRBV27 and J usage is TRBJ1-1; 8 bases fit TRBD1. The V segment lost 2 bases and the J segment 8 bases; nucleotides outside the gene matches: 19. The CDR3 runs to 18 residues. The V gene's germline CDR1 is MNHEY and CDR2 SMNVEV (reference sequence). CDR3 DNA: TGTGCCAGCAGTTTACTCGGCCCAGGGGGCGGCTGGGACGAGGAAGCTTTCTTT. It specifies CASSLLGPGGGWDEEAFF.

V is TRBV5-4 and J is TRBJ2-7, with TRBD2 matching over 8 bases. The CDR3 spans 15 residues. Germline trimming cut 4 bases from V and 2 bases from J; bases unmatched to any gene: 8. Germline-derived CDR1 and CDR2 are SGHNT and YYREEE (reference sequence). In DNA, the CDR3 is TGTGCCAGCAGCCAAGGAGCGGGAGAGGCCTACGAGCAGTACTTC. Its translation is CASSQGAGEAYEQYF.

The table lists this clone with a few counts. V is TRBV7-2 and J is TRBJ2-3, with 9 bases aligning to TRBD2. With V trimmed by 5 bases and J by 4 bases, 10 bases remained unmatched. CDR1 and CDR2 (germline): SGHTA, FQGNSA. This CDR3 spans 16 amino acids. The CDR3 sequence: CASSPWEVAGADTQYF. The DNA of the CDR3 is TGTGCCAGCAGCCCATGGGAAGTAGCGGGAGCAGATACGCAGTATTTT.

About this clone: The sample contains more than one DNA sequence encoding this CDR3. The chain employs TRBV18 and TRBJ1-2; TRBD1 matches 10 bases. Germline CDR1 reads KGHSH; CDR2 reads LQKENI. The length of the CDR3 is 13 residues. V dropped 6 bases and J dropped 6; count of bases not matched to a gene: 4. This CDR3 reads CASSPTGGNGYTF. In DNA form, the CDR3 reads TGTGCCAGCTCCCCGACAGGGGGCAATGGCTACACCTTC.